These 19 T cell receptor beta chains share one sample of origin, sequenced in a study of cytomegalovirus exposure and HLA in healthy donors (dated by TCRdb to the late 2010s). Libraries were prepared through the immunoSEQ multiplex PCR assay. A mixture of 60 forward primers for TCR Vbeta segments and 13 reverse primers for TCR Jbeta segments was used in the multiplex PCR. This is the immuneACCESS table as TCRdb keeps it, with only in-frame sequences that have V and J called. A part of the clones is gone; compared with another copy, unresolved V genes explain less than half, and the rest is unexplained. This sample is represented by 96,000 or so clones; approximately 75% of them were singletons. Jointly, the top ten make up 13% to 15% of the sample. The sample consisted of PBMCs. These TCRs come from an older woman in good health and CMV-seropositive.

The table lists this clone with a count of one. The chain uses TRBV7-9 and TRBJ2-5; 10 bases are a match to TRBD1. This CDR3 region has 19 residues. Germline values: CDR1 SEHNR, CDR2 FQNEAQ (reference sequence). J lost 2 bases, V lost 2 bases, and 14 bases had no gene match. DNA for the CDR3: TGTGCCAGCAGCTTATCCCGTGGGGGACAGGGGTTTCTGCAAGAGACCCAGTACTTC. This sequence encodes CASSLSRGGQGFLQETQYF.

Of note for this clone: Other DNA variants within this sample encode the same CDR3. This chain connects TRBV11-2 to TRBJ2-5, with 7 bases matching TRBD2. Trimming at V came to 2 bases and at J to 3 bases, leaving 9 bases not matched to a gene. Germline CDR1 and CDR2: SGHAT and FQNNGV. This CDR3 comprises 16 residues. CDR3 region: CASSLLAASGKETQYF. CDR3 DNA: TGTGCCAGCAGCTTACTTGCGGCCAGCGGGAAAGAGACCCAGTACTTC.

This chain's CDR3 is CASSLPRVKLFF. CDR3 nucleotide sequence: TGTGCCAGCAGTTTACCCAGGGTTAAACTGTTTTTT. The chain is built from TRBV28 and TRBJ1-4; tentative D call: TRBD1 (5 bases). Germline assignment: CDR1 MDHEN and CDR2 SYDVKM. V lost 2 bases, J lost 11 bases, and 9 bases lay in between. The CDR3 is 12 amino acids. The whole variable domain, filled in from reference TRBV28 and TRBJ1-4, reads DVKVTQSSRYLVKRTGEKVFLECVQDMDHENMFWYRQDPGLGLRLIYFSYDVKMKEKGDIPEGYSVSREKKERFSLILESASTNQTSMYLCASSLPRVKLFFGSGTQLSVL.

This chain links TRBV12-5 with TRBJ2-2; D might be TRBD1 (5 bases). CDR1 and CDR2 from the germline V gene are LGHNT and FRNRAP. There are 13 residues in the CDR3. Trimming pared 5 bases from V and 5 bases from J, leaving 9 bases between. In nucleotides, the CDR3 is TGTGCTAGTGGTGCAGGGCGGACCGGGGAGCTGTTTTTT. It codes for CASGAGRTGELFF.

This clone was found a few times. The chain couples TRBV7-2 to TRBJ2-5; tentative D call: TRBD1 (6 bases). Germline V lookup: CDR1 SGHTA, CDR2 FQGNSA. The CDR3 is 14 amino acids. The V gene lost 4 bases and the J gene lost 5 bases, with 14 bases spanning the gap. DNA for the CDR3: TGTGCCAGCAGCTCACAGGGTTTCGGGGAGACCCAGTACTTC. Protein product: CASSSQGFGETQYF.

V gene TRBV7-9 combines with J gene TRBJ2-1; 11 positions agree with TRBD2. CDR1 and CDR2 (germline): SEHNR, FQNEAQ (reference sequence). Germline trimming cut 1 base from V and 9 bases from J; bases unmatched to any gene: 2. This CDR3 region has 14 residues. The CDR3 loop reads CASSLGLAGIEQFF. CDR3 DNA sequence: TGTGCCAGCAGCTTAGGACTAGCGGGGATTGAGCAGTTCTTC.

The rearrangement links TRBV18 to TRBJ2-7; the D is unclear. CDR3 length: 13 residues. The germline V and J ends were trimmed by 4 bases and 0 bases, with 7 bases remaining between them. Per germline, CDR1 KGHSH and CDR2 LQKENI. As DNA, the CDR3 is TGTGCCAGCTCACTCCCCGGCTCCTACGAGCAGTACTTC. As protein: CASSLPGSYEQYF.

The chain couples TRBV10-1 to TRBJ2-5, with TRBD1 matching over 11 bases. V lost 6 bases, J lost 2 bases, and 11 bases stayed unmatched. In germline, CDR1 is WNHNN, CDR2 SYGVQD (reference sequence). The CDR3 contains 17 residues. For the CDR3, the DNA is TGCGCCAGCAGCCAACCGGGACAGGGGGTGGGGCAAGAGACCCAGTACTTC. This sequence encodes CASSQPGQGVGQETQYF.

The J gene is TRBJ1-2, the V gene TRBV29-1; TRBD1 agrees at 7 bases. Germline V CDR1 and CDR2: SQVTM, ANQGSEA. V lost 6 bases and J lost 4; bases outside the gene matches: 5. This CDR3 spans 12 amino acids. The CDR3, as DNA: TGCAGCGTACTGACAGGGAGCTATGGCTACACCTTC. Translating gives CSVLTGSYGYTF.

The chain carries TRBV5-4 and TRBJ2-2; 8 nucleotides line up with TRBD1. The germline V gene encodes CDR1 SGHNT and CDR2 YYREEE (reference sequence). The trim removed 0 bases at V and 4 bases at J, leaving 5 bases unmatched. This CDR3 has 16 residues. Written as DNA, the CDR3 is TGTGCCAGCAGCTTGGGTCAGGGGGCGGTCACCGGGGAGCTGTTTTTT. The encoded protein is CASSLGQGAVTGELFF.

The J gene is TRBJ2-4, the V gene TRBV28, with 7 bases matching TRBD1. The CDR3 has 13 amino acids. V trimming: 6 bases; J trimming: 7 bases; junction bases outside the gene matches: 6. From germline, CDR1 is MDHEN and CDR2 SYDVKM. Written as DNA, the CDR3 is TGTGCCAGCAGGGACAGGCCACGGAACATTCAGTACTTC. It translates to CASRDRPRNIQYF.

This chain joins TRBV7-8 and TRBJ2-5; TRBD1 agrees at 7 bases. The germline CDR1 and CDR2 sequences are SGHVS and FQNEAQ. Trimming cost V 1 base and J 2 bases; bases outside gene matches: 10. The length of the CDR3 is 17 residues. The chain's CDR3 is CASSLVRFPGQQETQYF. CDR3 coding DNA: TGTGCCAGCAGCTTAGTTCGGTTCCCGGGACAGCAAGAGACCCAGTACTTC.

The chain uses TRBV25-1 and TRBJ2-1, with D possibly being TRBD2 (6 bases). The CDR3 runs to 15 residues. Germline loops: CDR1 MGHDK, CDR2 SYGVNS. Trimming left V 2 bases short and J 4 bases short, with 12 bases between. Written as DNA, the CDR3 is TGTGCCAGCAGTGAACCGGGGGTCCTATACAATGAGCAGTTCTTC. Protein product: CASSEPGVLYNEQFF.

This clone was picked up one time. The rearrangement links TRBV6-5 to TRBJ2-2, with no clear D. Germline V gene lookup returns CDR1 MNHEY and CDR2 SVGAGI. The CDR3 totals 11 residues. With 4 bases removed from V and 6 bases from J, the gap between germline ends came to 3 bases. The CDR3 protein is CASSSSGELFF. The CDR3, as DNA: TGTGCCAGCAGTTCTTCCGGGGAGCTGTTTTTT.

This clone appeared a few times. V usage is TRBV4-3 and J usage is TRBJ2-2; 7 nucleotides line up with TRBD1. CDR1 LGHNA and CDR2 YSLEER come from the germline V gene. The CDR3 is made up of 15 amino acids. V lost 1 base and J lost 5; bases outside the gene matches: 4. In DNA form, the CDR3 reads TGCGCCAGCAGCCAAGGGGACAGAGAGACCGGGGAGCTGTTTTTT. Amino acids: CASSQGDRETGELFF.

This chain joins TRBV5-8 and TRBJ1-2; D unresolved. The CDR3 is made up of 14 amino acids. The V and J ends lost 4 bases and 1 base respectively, with 11 bases between them. Per germline, CDR1 SGHTS and CDR2 YDEGEE. Here the CDR3 reads CASSLGYSNYGYTF. The CDR3, as DNA: TGTGCCAGCAGCCTGGGGTACAGTAACTATGGCTACACCTTC.

This clone is a singleton in its sample. This chain joins TRBV10-1 and TRBJ2-2; D not resolved. CDR1 WNHNN and CDR2 SYGVQD come from the germline V gene (reference sequence). The CDR3 is 13 amino acids. Deletions cut 7 bases from V and 1 base from J, with 7 bases between. The CDR3 bases are TGCGCCAGCAAACGAGGGAACACCGGGGAGCTGTTTTTT. Protein sequence: CASKRGNTGELFF.

V gene TRBV14 combines with J gene TRBJ2-5; possible D gene TRBD2, 6 bases. Per the germline V gene, CDR1 is SGHDN and CDR2 is FVKESK. CDR3 length: 14 amino acids. V was shortened by 5 bases and J by 0 bases, with 10 bases between the two germline ends. CDR3 amino acids: CASSYRDYQETQYF. CDR3 bases: TGTGCCAGCAGCTACCGGGACTACCAAGAGACCCAGTACTTC.

V and J are TRBV19 and TRBJ2-7; no clear D. There are 11 residues in the CDR3. The germline V gene encodes CDR1 LNHDA and CDR2 SQIVND (reference sequence). Trimming took 5 bases from V and 3 from J, leaving 5 bases between them. CDR3 nucleotides: TGTGCCAGTAGTTCCCTCTACGAGCAGTACTTC. The encoded protein is CASSSLYEQYF.